This T cell receptor (beta chain) comes out of a study of blood T cell repertoires in COVID-19. About the study: Sources were T cells, B-cell-depleted T cells, or PBMCs; the material itself was cDNA or gDNA.

Per the germline V gene, CDR1 is SGHRS and CDR2 is YFSETQ. The CDR3 totals 14 residues. The germline V and J ends were trimmed by 4 bases and 1 base, with 11 bases remaining between them. Original processing methods: Amplification from reference gene primers served as the basis for estimated nucleated cell counts. Sequenced by immunoSEQ multiplex PCR; TCRdb stores in-frame clones only, minus some. The D gene and trimming were derived from the DNA, and the V and J assignments and clone size from that table. In the table there are roughly 200,000 clones, about 88% of which are singletons. The chain employs TRBV5-1 and TRBJ1-1, with D unresolved. The sequence was obtained from a woman older than 75 with acute or convalescent COVID-19. The specimen sequenced was peripheral blood. CDR3 protein: CASSLSIANTEAFF. CDR3 bases: TGCGCCAGCAGCCTGAGTATCGCGAACACTGAAGCTTTCTTT.